This record concerns one T cell receptor beta chain sequence. Its antigen target is currently unknown. No base quality information exists; no much larger clone differs at one position. Patients with a history of autoimmune disease or receiving systemic immunosuppression were excluded from the trial. Peripheral blood for TCR sequencing was collected from all dose cohorts at baseline, on cycle 4 day 1, and on cycle 7 day 1. The samples were drawn from a first-in-human, open-label, multicenter phase I dose-escalation trial of ivuxolimab. Adults with locally advanced or metastatic head and neck squamous cell, hepatocellular, melanoma or renal cell carcinoma were enrolled in the trial. Before TCR sequencing, CD4+ T cells and CD8+ T cells were sorted from peripheral blood as separate populations. The sample belongs to a study of OX40 agonist ivuxolimab in advanced cancers. About the investigation overall: Ivuxolimab was a fully human IgG2 agonistic monoclonal antibody targeting the costimulatory receptor OX40 (CD134). The paper covers the monotherapy dose-escalation part of the phase I ivuxolimab trial, which included N of about 56 patients. Intravenous ivuxolimab was administered to patients every 2 weeks at six dose levels: 0.01, 0.1, 0.3, 1.5, 3 and 10 mg/kg. Partial responses occurred in three dose-escalation patients: two with cutaneous melanoma and one with hepatocellular carcinoma. Prior anti-PD-1, anti-PD-L1 or anti-CTLA-4 therapy was permitted, and approximately 40% of dose-escalation patients had received checkpoint inhibitors. In the dose-escalation cohort, 82.7% of patients were male, and the mean age was around 60 years, with a range of about 23 to 90. Among the 50 to 55 dose-escalation patients, approximately 20 had hepatocellular carcinoma, around 15 melanoma, 9 renal cell carcinoma and 9 head and neck cancer. Peripheral TCRbeta sequencing was intended to test whether TCR sequence diversity was altered and clonal T-cell expansion was caused by ivuxolimab. Beyond this particular receptor, the publication reports: Low levels of normalized T-cell clonal expansion were also seen in some patients who did not respond. At doses of 0.1 to 3.0 mg/kg, clonal expansion of both CD4+ and CD8+ T cells in blood was seen between baseline and week 6. The antigen specificity of the peripheral T cells that underwent clonal expansion was not determined. After ivuxolimab, CD8+ T cells had more expanded clones than CD4+ T cells on average. In the 0.1-3.0 mg/kg groups, partial responders were among the patients with the lowest normalized peripheral clonal expansion, particularly in CD8+ T cells.

For sequencing of the TCRbeta CDR3 region, genomic DNA was extracted from the sorted cells. The immunoSEQ Assay was used to sequence the TCRbeta CDR3 regions. TCRdb took over this immuneACCESS table, retaining in-frame rearrangements with V and J assigned. Such tables are incomplete; in checked studies, under half of the missing clones stem from an unresolved V gene, and the remainder is unexplained. Recorded for this sample are fewer than 90,000 clones; 88% of them occurred a single time. The top ten clonotypes cover under 2.5% of the sample. For CDR1 and CDR2, the germline V gene lists SNHLY and FYNNEI. The CDR3 starts with the cysteine, ends with the phenylalanine, and has 18 residues. Just the 54-base CDR3 DNA is kept, in frame starting at base 1. Trimming costs V 6 bases and J 1 base, and their ends lie 24 bases apart.

The clonotype originates from an adult with an advanced solid tumor such as melanoma, head and neck, liver or kidney cancer. The chain links TRBV2 with TRBJ1-1, with TRBD1 tentatively as D gene (6 bases match). Sample: CD4+ or CD8+ T cells sorted from blood, taken in a trial of the OX40 agonist ivuxolimab. The DNA is TGTGCCAGCAGGGATCTGGGGACCAGGGGACGGGGGAACACTGAAGCTTTCTTT. Its translation is CASRDLGTRGRGNTEAFF. The full variable domain, completed from the reference TRBV2 and TRBJ1-1 proteins outside the CDR3, reads EPEVTQTPSHQVTQMGQEVILRCVPISNHLYFYWYRQILGQKVEFLVSFYNNEISEKSEIFDDQFSVERPDGSNFTLKIRSTKLEDSAMYFCASRDLGTRGRGNTEAFFGQGTRLTVV.